The entry that follows covers one T cell receptor beta chain sequence. This specimen belongs to a study of blood T cell repertoires in COVID-19. Study-wide context: PBMCs, B-cell-depleted T cells, or T cells provided the cDNA or gDNA that made up the material.

Germline-derived CDR1 and CDR2 are KGHSH and LQKENI. Trimming removed 0 bases at V and 1 base at J, with 15 bases between. This CDR3 is built from 17 residues. Participants were placed into cohorts based on the clinical history they reported. The repertoire was sequenced with immunoSEQ multiplex PCR; TCRdb's copy has only in-frame clones and lacks some. The table includes 190,000 or so clones, 86% detected once. Sequencing was performed on PBMCs or T cells enriched from blood (not recorded which). The receptor's source is a young woman who had been exposed to COVID-19. The chain is built from TRBV18 and TRBJ1-1; D might be TRBD1 (6 bases). The DNA for the CDR3 is TGTGCCAGCTCACCACCCAACAGGGAGTGGGGGAACACTGAAGCTTTCTTT. Amino acid sequence: CASSPPNREWGNTEAFF.